Listed below are T cell receptor beta chains from one sample, sequenced in a study of PD-1 and CTLA-4 blockade in melanoma. Assay: immunoSEQ multiplex PCR; the TCRdb copy retains only in-frame clones and omits some. The profile covers about 18,000 clones, with roughly 73% appearing a single time and roughly 15% taken by the ten largest. Sequencing used CD8+ T cells from peripheral blood, obtained before anti-PD-1 treatment. These receptors all stem from a human donor with melanoma. CDR3s include the opening cysteine and the closing phenylalanine or tryptophan. D genes are given only for firm matches. Not all rows give a size; the values are once, few, many and, for expanded clones, a class.

cdr3_aa cdr3_nt clone_size j_call d_call v_call
CATSRGDPRYEQYF TGTGCCACCAGCAGGGGAGACCCCCGCTACGAGCAGTACTTC once TRBJ2-7 . TRBV15
CASKDRGQGLNTEAFF TGTGCCAGTAAAGACAGGGGGCAGGGGCTGAACACTGAAGCTTTCTTT . TRBJ1-1 TRBD1 TRBV19
CATQGQETQYF TGTGCCACTCAGGGGCAAGAGACCCAGTACTTC . TRBJ2-5 . TRBV24-1
CASRIGNTIYF TGTGCCAGCAGGATTGGAAACACCATATATTTT . TRBJ1-3 . TRBV3-1/TRBV3-2
CASSQTGGTLTGELFF TGTGCCAGCAGCCAAACGGGCGGTACCCTCACCGGGGAGCTGTTTTTT . TRBJ2-2 . TRBV7-9
CASSESPGLAHNEQFF TGCGCCAGCAGTGAGTCCCCGGGACTAGCCCACAATGAGCAGTTCTTC . TRBJ2-1 TRBD2 TRBV10-2
CASSYSGDTLNTEAFF TGTGCCAGCAGTTACTCGGGGGACACCCTGAACACTGAAGCTTTCTTT . TRBJ1-1 . TRBV6-5
CASSDTSGGDEQFF TGTGCCAGCAGTGACACTAGCGGGGGGGATGAGCAGTTCTTC . TRBJ2-1 TRBD2 TRBV6-4
CASSIWGRSEAFF TGTGCCAGTAGTATCTGGGGACGGTCTGAAGCTTTCTTT . TRBJ1-1 . TRBV19
CASSAGQAHGYTF TGTGCCAGTAGTGCGGGACAGGCTCATGGCTACACCTTC . TRBJ1-2 TRBD1 TRBV19
CASSFGQGKGANEKLFF TGTGCCAGCAGCTTCGGACAGGGGAAGGGGGCTAATGAAAAACTGTTTTTT . TRBJ1-4 TRBD1 TRBV7-6
CAWSVRTGEDTEAFF TGTGCCTGGAGTGTGAGGACAGGGGAGGACACTGAAGCTTTCTTT . TRBJ1-1 TRBD1 TRBV30
CASSPTAGELFF TGTGCCAGCAGCCCCACGGCCGGGGAGCTGTTTTTT few TRBJ2-2 . TRBV4-2
CARNLNGELFF TGTGCCAGGAACCTAAACGGGGAGCTGTTTTTT . TRBJ2-2 . TRBV6-4
CSAGGRTEAFF TGCAGTGCTGGCGGGAGAACTGAAGCTTTCTTT . TRBJ1-1 . TRBV20-1
CASTGTLVSGNTIYF TGTGCCAGTACCGGGACACTGGTCTCTGGAAACACCATATATTTT medium-sized TRBJ1-3 . TRBV19
CASSSREVLTGELFF TGTGCCAGCAGTTCCCGGGAGGTACTTACCGGGGAGCTGTTTTTT . TRBJ2-2 TRBD2 TRBV2
CASRGQGSYEQYF TGTGCCAGTAGGGGACAGGGTAGCTACGAGCAGTACTTC . TRBJ2-7 TRBD1 TRBV19
CASSFRHLEAFF TGTGCCAGCAGTTTTCGACACCTTGAAGCTTTCTTT . TRBJ1-1 . TRBV12-3/TRBV12-4
CASSLVNGGGAFF TGTGCCAGCAGCTTGGTAAACGGTGGGGGAGCTTTCTTT . TRBJ1-1 . TRBV5-6
CASSRTGQENYGYTF TGTGCCAGCAGCCGGACGGGTCAGGAGAACTATGGCTACACCTTC . TRBJ1-2 . TRBV5-5
CAILRGGQNTEAFF TGTGCCATCCTGAGAGGGGGGCAGAACACTGAAGCTTTCTTT . TRBJ1-1 . TRBV6-5